Listed here is a single TCR beta chain. The sample is drawn from a study of blood T cell repertoires in COVID-19. Overall study context: PBMCs, B-cell-depleted T cells, or T cells provided the cDNA or gDNA that made up the material.

The CDR3 runs 15 residues. Germline V gene sequence: CDR1 KGHSH, CDR2 LQKENI. Trimming stripped 8 bases from V and 4 bases from J, with 17 bases between. Authors' processing steps: Estimation of nucleated cell counts was performed using reference gene primer amplification. Measured with immunoSEQ multiplex PCR; TCRdb has only the in-frame clones, and not every one. The DNA gave D and trimming, while V, J and clone size come from that table. The sample shows 300,000 or so clones, about 82% of them seen only once. The specimen sequenced was peripheral blood. The chain has TRBV18 and TRBJ2-2, with D tentatively TRBD1 (6 bases). This clonotype originated in a woman in her forties or fifties with acute or convalescent COVID-19. The CDR3 sequence: CASPGTYSGTGELFF. CDR3 nucleotides: TGTGCCAGCCCCGGGACATATTCTGGCACCGGGGAGCTGTTTTTT.